At least ten counts were recorded for the clone carrying this T cell receptor beta chain. During its preparation, the TCRbeta library received unique molecular identifiers. TCRdb redid the calling of the PCR reads with MiXCR, one entry per CDR3 protein. Counted here are a few hundred thousand distinct CDR3 sequences, approximately 9.7% occurring once; the ten biggest clones make up less than 6%. This entry comes from a study of T-cell reconstitution after alpha-beta-depleted transplantation in children. The V end was cut by 2 bases, the J end by 6 bases, with 9 bases between. CDR3 length: 13 amino acids. Germline lookup yields CDR1 MNHEY and CDR2 SMNVEV (reference sequence).

The TCR originated in a human donor who donated a stem cell graft to a child with SCID. The starting material was PBMCs from the stem cell graft donor, obtained from the stem cell graft. The rearrangement joins TRBV27 to TRBJ2-3; no reliable D call. The CDR3 is CASSLNLADTQYF. DNA of the CDR3: TGTGCCAGCAGTTTAAATCTGGCGGATACGCAGTATTTT.